The present entry profiles one T cell receptor (beta chain) with its context. The antigen is undetermined. The data are from a study of shared clonotypes between healthy human individuals. General study points: Sampling included only blood; tissue repertoires likely differ.

The V gene's germline CDR1 is SGHKS and CDR2 YYEKEE (reference sequence). The CDR3 loop spans 15 amino acids. The germline V and J ends were trimmed by 2 bases and 9 bases, with 18 bases remaining between them. Libraries were prepared by immunoSEQ multiplex PCR; TCRdb keeps only in-frame clonotypes and omits some of them. The sample consists of more than 600,000 clones, under 95% of them appearing once. Naive CD8 cells lacked CD45RO, underwent positive selection for CCR7 and left out terminally differentiated effector memory CD45RA+ cells. The chain combines TRBV5-5 with TRBJ2-1; D unclear. The source of this sequence is a man aged 25-45 years in good health. Sequencing was carried out using naive CD8+ T cells sorted from blood. For the CDR3, the DNA is TGTGCCAGCAGCTTACAGAGTTCCCCCTTAGTTGAGCAGTTCTTC. This translates into CASSLQSSPLVEQFF.